This section outlines one TCR beta chain sequence together with its context. Its antigen is not identified. The data are from a study of OX40 agonist ivuxolimab in advanced cancers. Study-wide points: More expanded clones were seen, on average, in CD8+ T cells than in CD4+.

Researchers took blood at baseline, on cycle 4 day 1, and on cycle 7 day 1. Trimming shortened V by 8 bases and J by 3 bases, and 19 bases separated the two germline ends. Germline CDR1 and CDR2: MNHNY and SVGAGI (reference sequence). This CDR3 is 15 amino acids long. Sequenced by immunoSEQ multiplex PCR; TCRdb stores in-frame clones only, minus some. The sample has some 40,000 clones, about 90% seen once; the top ten hold about 16%. The clonotype comes from an adult with an advanced solid tumor such as melanoma, head and neck, liver or kidney cancer. V gene TRBV6-6 combines with J gene TRBJ1-1; no firm D call. The source material was CD4+ or CD8+ T cells sorted from blood, sampled in a trial of the OX40 agonist ivuxolimab. CDR3 sequence (DNA): TGTGCCAGCCTTAGGTCGGCGTTTTCGGACACTGAAGCTTTCTTT. Translation gives CASLRSAFSDTEAFF.